The clone carrying this T cell receptor (beta chain) has a single count. As yet, its antigen is unknown. This sample is drawn from a study of T cell responses to AZD1222 COVID-19 vaccine. Overall study findings and caveats: Baseline testing showed seropositivity in only 5 or 6 AZD1222 recipients. Spike-specific TCR repertoires showed rising breadth and depth after two AZD1222 doses. With dominance at 160-218 and 743-854, vaccine-associated CD4 TCRs spanned spike.

Trimming at V came to 5 bases and at J to 5 bases, leaving 7 bases not matched to a gene. CDR3 length equals 14 residues. Per the germline V gene, CDR1 is SGHVS and CDR2 is FQNEAQ. Here immunoSEQ multiplex PCR was the method, and the copy in TCRdb shows in-frame clones only, minus some. The sample lists some 130,000 clones, more than 85% occurring once. The TCR sequence derives from an adult who received the AZD1222 COVID-19 vaccine. The J gene is TRBJ2-5, the V gene TRBV7-8; 8 nucleotides line up with TRBD1. This specimen consisted of peripheral blood, obtained 28 days after the second AZD1222 dose. This CDR3 is CASSPGQGEETQYF. CDR3 bases: TGTGCCAGCAGCCCAGGACAGGGCGAGGAGACCCAGTACTTC.